Shown below are 18 T cell receptor beta chains from a single sample sequenced in a study of blood T cell repertoires in COVID-19. Data came from immunoSEQ multiplex PCR; TCRdb stores just in-frame clones and leaves some out. The sample has 100,000 to 150,000 clones, roughly 80% seen once; the top ten hold about 17%. The specimen sequenced was peripheral blood. All receptors come from a woman aged 80 or over with acute or convalescent COVID-19.

The gene calls are TRBV6-1 and TRBJ1-5, with TRBD1 matching 7 bases. The germline V gene has CDR1 MNHNS and CDR2 SASEGT. There are 15 residues in the CDR3. V lost 1 base to trimming and J lost 6 bases; unmatched junction nucleotides: 6. The CDR3 region is CASSEGQGPPQPQHF. The CDR3 DNA reads TGTGCCAGCAGTGAAGGACAGGGCCCCCCTCAGCCCCAGCATTTT.

The V gene is TRBV2, the J gene TRBJ1-6; TRBD1 matches 8 bases. V shed 6 bases and J 6 bases; nucleotides not matched to a gene: 4. CDR1 and CDR2 (germline): SNHLY, FYNNEI. This CDR3 is built from 14 residues. The CDR3 sequence is CASSLQGGNSPLHF. CDR3 DNA sequence: TGTGCCAGCAGCCTACAGGGGGGTAATTCACCCCTCCACTTT.

The chain is built from TRBV7-9 and TRBJ1-1; 8 bases are shared with TRBD1. The CDR3 sequence is 14 residues long. The V and J ends lost 3 bases and 10 bases, in that order; junction bases with no gene match: 10. Germline-derived CDR1 and CDR2 are SEHNR and FQNEAQ (reference sequence). The CDR3 sequence: CASSLTPQQGGAFF. The CDR3 bases are TGTGCCAGCAGCTTGACCCCTCAACAGGGGGGAGCTTTCTTT. Supplemented by reference TRBV7-9 and TRBJ1-1, the full variable domain reads DTGVSQNPRHKITKRGQNVTFRCDPISEHNRLYWYRQTLGQGPEFLTYFQNEAQLEKSRLLSDRFSAERPKGSFSTLEIQRTEQGDSAMYLCASSLTPQQGGAFFGQGTRLTVV.

CDR3 in amino acids: CASSQGPATGSYNEQFF. CDR3 bases: TGCGCCAGCAGCCAAGGCCCAGCGACGGGATCCTACAATGAGCAGTTCTTC. V and J are TRBV4-1 and TRBJ2-1; TRBD2 might be the D (5 bases). V was shortened by 1 base and J by 1 base, with 14 bases between the two germline ends. CDR3 size: 17 residues. Per germline, CDR1 MGHRA and CDR2 YSYEKL.

The genes are TRBV6-5 and TRBJ1-1, with 7 bases fitting TRBD1. J was trimmed by 5 bases and V by 6 bases; bases with no gene match: 6. CDR1 and CDR2 (germline): MNHEY, SVGAGI. The CDR3 contains 13 residues. The CDR3 nucleotides read TGTGCCAGCAGACGCCCGGACAGGACTGAAGCTTTCTTT. Translating gives CASRRPDRTEAFF.

This sequence joins TRBV5-1 and TRBJ2-5, with D possibly being TRBD1 (7 bases). Trimming took off 0 bases at V and 5 bases at J, with 11 bases between the two ends. This CDR3 is 14 amino acids long. Germline V gene data show CDR1 as SGHRS and CDR2 as YFSETQ. CDR3 bases: TGCGCCAGCAGCTTGGCAGGGGGGCTGGAGACCCAGTACTTC. Residues: CASSLAGGLETQYF.

This chain links TRBV5-4 with TRBJ2-2, with D unresolved. Germline V gene lookup returns CDR1 SGHNT and CDR2 YYREEE (reference sequence). The ends were cut back, 0 bases at V and 4 bases at J, with 10 bases in the middle. This CDR3 is 15 amino acids long. The CDR3 sequence: CASSLVSGFTGELFF. As DNA, the CDR3 is TGTGCCAGCAGCTTGGTGTCAGGCTTCACCGGGGAGCTGTTTTTT.

The chain uses TRBV5-1 and TRBJ1-6; the match to TRBD1 covers 7 bases. The J segment lost 9 bases and the V segment lost 7 bases, leaving 10 bases of the junction unmatched. This CDR3 spans 14 amino acids. In germline, CDR1 is SGHRS, CDR2 YFSETQ. Here the CDR3 reads CASRTGEVGSPLHF. The DNA for the CDR3 is TGCGCCAGCCGAACAGGGGAGGTCGGTTCACCCCTCCACTTT.

V gene TRBV2 combines with J gene TRBJ2-7, with D perhaps TRBD1 (5 bases). In germline, CDR1 is SNHLY, CDR2 FYNNEI. The CDR3 is 13 residues long. The ends were cut back, 7 bases at V and 2 bases at J, with 12 bases in the middle. The CDR3 sequence: CASTRQSTYEQYF. CDR3 sequence (DNA): TGTGCCAGCACTCGACAGTCCACCTACGAGCAGTACTTC.

This clone was observed a handful of times. This chain links TRBV2 with TRBJ1-2, with 11 bases identical to TRBD1. The CDR3 is made up of 17 amino acids. With V trimmed by 4 bases and J by 8 bases, 15 bases remained unmatched. The V gene's germline CDR1 is SNHLY and CDR2 FYNNEI. The CDR3 DNA reads TGTGCCAGCAGTGGGCCTCCGGGGACAGGGGGATTAACCGGCTACACCTTC. Translation gives CASSGPPGTGGLTGYTF.

The J gene is TRBJ2-5, the V gene TRBV10-3; D possibly corresponds to TRBD2 (6 bases). This CDR3 contains 14 residues. Per germline, CDR1 ENHRY and CDR2 SYGVKD. Trimming removed 1 base from V and 0 bases from J, with 6 bases in between. The CDR3 nucleotides are TGTGCCATCAGTGAGTGGGACTACCAAGAGACCCAGTACTTC. Protein product: CAISEWDYQETQYF.

The rearrangement links TRBV10-1 to TRBJ2-5; 13 bases line up with TRBD2. Per germline, CDR1 WNHNN and CDR2 SYGVQD (reference sequence). This CDR3 comprises 16 residues. Germline trimming cut 3 bases from V and 3 bases from J; bases unmatched to any gene: 4. This chain's CDR3 is CASSEGLAGAEETQYF. CDR3 nucleotide sequence: TGCGCCAGCAGTGAAGGACTAGCGGGGGCCGAAGAGACCCAGTACTTC.

The CDR3 DNA reads as TGCGCCAGCAGCCAAGCCGGGACATTGAACACTGAAGCTTTCTTT. Protein: CASSQAGTLNTEAFF. The chain uses TRBV4-3 and TRBJ1-1, with a tentative D call TRBD1 (6 bases). CDR3 length: 15 residues. Trimming took 1 base from V and 0 from J, leaving 9 bases between them. Germline V gene sequence: CDR1 LGHNA, CDR2 YSLEER.

This clone was recorded once. The CDR3 nucleotides are TGCAGCGTTTGGGACAGGAACACTGAAGCTTTCTTT. Its translation: CSVWDRNTEAFF. This chain joins TRBV29-1 and TRBJ1-1; 7 nucleotides align to TRBD1. The CDR3 extends over 12 amino acids. Germline lookup yields CDR1 SQVTM and CDR2 ANQGSEA. V shed 5 bases, J shed 1 base, and the junction held 1 base outside the gene matches.

This clone has a single count. The chain uses TRBV10-2 and TRBJ1-1; D may be TRBD1 (6 bases). V shed 6 bases and J shed 0 bases, with 8 bases lying between them. The V gene's germline CDR1 is WSHSY and CDR2 SAAADI. The CDR3 has 13 amino acids. CDR3 region: CASRDRVNTEAFF. CDR3 DNA sequence: TGCGCCAGCAGGGACAGAGTGAACACTGAAGCTTTCTTT.

The chain uses TRBV19 and TRBJ1-6; the match to TRBD1 covers 9 bases. The germline gives CDR1 LNHDA, CDR2 SQIVND (reference sequence). V lost 6 bases to trimming and J lost 9 bases; unmatched junction nucleotides: 3. The CDR3 is made up of 13 amino acids. As DNA, the CDR3 is TGTGCCAGTAGGGGGACAGGGAGTTCACCCCTCCACTTT. Translation: CASRGTGSSPLHF.

The chain joins TRBV11-2 to TRBJ1-4; D may be TRBD1 (6 bases). Germline V gene sequence: CDR1 SGHAT, CDR2 FQNNGV. The CDR3 extends over 15 amino acids. The germline V and J ends were trimmed by 5 bases and 6 bases, with 16 bases remaining between them. This chain's CDR3 is CASSRLQGIDEKLFF. CDR3 DNA sequence: TGTGCCAGCAGCCGATTACAGGGTATTGATGAAAAACTGTTTTTT.

The chain recombines TRBV7-2 with TRBJ2-1, with 12 bases that match TRBD2. Germline CDR1 and CDR2: SGHTA and FQGNSA. The CDR3 consists of 15 residues. V shed 0 bases, J shed 9 bases, and the junction held 3 bases outside the gene matches. The CDR3 sequence: CASSLALAGGGEQFF. In DNA form, the CDR3 reads TGTGCCAGCAGCTTAGCCCTAGCGGGAGGGGGTGAGCAGTTCTTC.